This T cell receptor (beta chain) was recorded in a study of shared clonotypes between healthy human individuals. Overall study findings and caveats: Memory subsets generally showed lower estimated richness than naive subsets.

Naive CD8 cells lacked CD45RO, underwent positive selection for CCR7 and left out terminally differentiated effector memory CD45RA+ cells. Trimming stripped 3 bases from V and 6 bases from J, with 20 bases between. Germline CDR1 reads ENHRY; CDR2 reads SYGVKD. This CDR3 has 16 amino acids. Produced via immunoSEQ multiplex PCR; TCRdb's table is partial and in-frame only. This sample has about 700,000 clones; about 91% occur once, and the top ten carry 24%. In regard to this clone: Its antigen is not known.

The TCR comes from a man under 40 in good health. Sequencing was carried out using naive CD8+ T cells sorted from blood. The chain joins TRBV10-3 to TRBJ1-2, with D possibly TRBD1 on 5 matching bases. The CDR3 is CAISDPVSSLTDGYTF. CDR3 DNA sequence: TGTGCCATCAGTGACCCTGTCTCTTCTCTGACAGATGGCTACACCTTC.